This T cell receptor (beta chain) was captured by sequencing in a study of T cell repertoires in cytomegalovirus infection. TCRdb independently ran MiXCR on the reads; one entry per CDR3 protein. The sample records nearly 450,000 distinct CDR3 sequences, approximately 30% being singletons. The germline V gene encodes CDR1 DFQATT and CDR2 SNEGSKA (reference sequence). Trimming took 3 bases from V and 7 from J, leaving 12 bases between them. The CDR3 totals 13 residues. The sequence was obtained from a human donor in good health (CMV status not recorded). Some clones in this sample may be carry-over from other donors' samples. This chain links TRBV20-1 with TRBJ1-4; D is undetermined. Sample: PBMCs. CDR3 sequence: CSASRDPGEKLFF. The CDR3 nucleotides read TGCAGTGCTAGTAGAGATCCGGGTGAAAAACTGTTTTTT.